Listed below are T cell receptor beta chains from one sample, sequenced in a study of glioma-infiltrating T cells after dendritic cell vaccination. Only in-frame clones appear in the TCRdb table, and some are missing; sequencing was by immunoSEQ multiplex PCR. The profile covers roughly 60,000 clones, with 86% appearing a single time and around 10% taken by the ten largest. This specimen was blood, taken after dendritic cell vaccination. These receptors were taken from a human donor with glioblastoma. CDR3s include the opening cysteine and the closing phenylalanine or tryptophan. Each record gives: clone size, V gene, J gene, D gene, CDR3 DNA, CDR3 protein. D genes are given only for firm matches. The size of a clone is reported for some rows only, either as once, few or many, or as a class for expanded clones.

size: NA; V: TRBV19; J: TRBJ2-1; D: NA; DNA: TGTGCCAGTAGCGAAACACGCGGGGAGCAGTTCTTC; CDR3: CASSETRGEQFF
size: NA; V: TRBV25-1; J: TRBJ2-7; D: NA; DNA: TGTGCCAGCAGTTCCATAGACTCCCGGGACACCTACGAGCAGTACTTC; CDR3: CASSSIDSRDTYEQYF
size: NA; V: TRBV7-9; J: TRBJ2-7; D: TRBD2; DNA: TGTGCCCTTTCAGGGCGGGCGGGAGTAGGTTCCTACGAGCAGTACTTC; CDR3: CALSGRAGVGSYEQYF
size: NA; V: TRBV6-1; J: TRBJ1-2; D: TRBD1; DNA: TGTGCCATCTCCCCCCCGGGACAGCGATCCTCTGGCTACACCTTC; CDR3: CAISPPGQRSSGYTF
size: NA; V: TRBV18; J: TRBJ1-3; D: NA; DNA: TGTGCCAGCTCCAAATTAATACCGACTCAGCCTGGAAACACCATATATTTT; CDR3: CASSKLIPTQPGNTIYF
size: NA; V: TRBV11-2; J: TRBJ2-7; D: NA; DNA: TGTGCCAGCAGCCAGGCGGGGGCGGGAGAGCAGTACTTC; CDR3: CASSQAGAGEQYF
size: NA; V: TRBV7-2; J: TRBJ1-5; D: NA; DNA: TGTGCCAGCAGCCCTCCAGGGATTAGCAATCAGCCCCAGCATTTT; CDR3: CASSPPGISNQPQHF
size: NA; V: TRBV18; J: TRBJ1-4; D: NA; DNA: TGTGCCAGCTCACCACCGGGGAGGGACGGAGTAAAACTGTTTTTT; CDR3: CASSPPGRDGVKLFF
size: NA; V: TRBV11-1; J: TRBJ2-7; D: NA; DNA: TGTGCCAGCAGCTTAGAACAGTTCGCCTACGAGCAGTACTTC; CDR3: CASSLEQFAYEQYF
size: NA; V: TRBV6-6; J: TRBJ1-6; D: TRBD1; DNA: TGTGCCAGCAGTTCCCGGACAGGGAGGGATTCACCCCTCCACTTT; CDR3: CASSSRTGRDSPLHF
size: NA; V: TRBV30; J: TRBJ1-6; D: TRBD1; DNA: TGTGCCTGGACTCCATGGACAGGGAGTAATTCACCCCTCCACTTT; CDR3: CAWTPWTGSNSPLHF
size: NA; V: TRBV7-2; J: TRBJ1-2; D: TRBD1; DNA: TGTGCCAGCAGCTTACGGGACAGGGACCATGGCTACACCTTC; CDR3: CASSLRDRDHGYTF
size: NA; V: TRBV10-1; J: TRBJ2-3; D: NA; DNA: TGCGCCAGCAGTGAGTCGAGCAGGGGAAGCACAGATACGCAGTATTTT; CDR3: CASSESSRGSTDTQYF
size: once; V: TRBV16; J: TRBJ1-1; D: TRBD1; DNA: TGTGCCAGCAGCCGGGGAGGACAGGGAGGTAGTGAAGCTTTCTTT; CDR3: CASSRGGQGGSEAFF
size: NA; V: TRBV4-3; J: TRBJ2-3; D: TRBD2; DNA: TGCGCCAGCAGCCAAGAGGGTCTAGCGGGAGCAAATACGCAGTATTTT; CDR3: CASSQEGLAGANTQYF
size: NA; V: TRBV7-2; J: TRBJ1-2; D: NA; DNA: TGTGCCAGCAGCCCTGGGACTTCTAACTATGGCTACACCTTC; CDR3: CASSPGTSNYGYTF
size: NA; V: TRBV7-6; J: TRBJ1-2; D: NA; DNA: TGTGCCAGCAGCTTTGGGCCGTTTGAAGGCTACACCTTC; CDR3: CASSFGPFEGYTF
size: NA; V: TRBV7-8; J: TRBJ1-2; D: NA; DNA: TGTGCCAGCAGCTTAGACAGCCCTGGCTATGGCTACACCTTC; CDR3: CASSLDSPGYGYTF
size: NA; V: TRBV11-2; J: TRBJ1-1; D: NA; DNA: TGTGCCAGCAGCTCGCTCGGTGGCAGGCGACTACTGAACACTGAAGCTTTCTTT; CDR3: CASSSLGGRRLLNTEAFF
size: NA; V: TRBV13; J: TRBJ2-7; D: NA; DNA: TGTGCCAGCAGCTTAGGGCTAGCGTCCTACGAGCAGTACTTC; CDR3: CASSLGLASYEQYF
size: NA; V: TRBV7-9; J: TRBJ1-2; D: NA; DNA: TGTGCCAGCAGCTTAGTTGGGCCGGCACAGGGAGAAGGCTACACCTTC; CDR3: CASSLVGPAQGEGYTF
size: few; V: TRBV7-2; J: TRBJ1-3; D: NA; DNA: TGTGCCAGCAGCTTAGTGGGCCTATCCTCTGGAAACACCATATATTTT; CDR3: CASSLVGLSSGNTIYF
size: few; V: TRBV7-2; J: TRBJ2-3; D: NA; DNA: TGTGCCAGCAGCTTAGATGGGGGCCTAGTGGCTAGGGAGCAGTATTTT; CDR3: CASSLDGGLVAREQYF
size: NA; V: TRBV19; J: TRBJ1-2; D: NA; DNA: TGTGCCAGTAGGTCGACAGGAAACGGCTACACCTTC; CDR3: CASRSTGNGYTF
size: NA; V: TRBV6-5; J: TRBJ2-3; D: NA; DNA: TGTGCCAGCACCCAGGAGGGGGGGCGGCAAGATACGCAGTATTTT; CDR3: CASTQEGGRQDTQYF
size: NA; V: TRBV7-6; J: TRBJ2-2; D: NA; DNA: TGTGCCAGCAGCTTAGCGGGAGAGTTCGCCGGGGAGCTGTTTTTT; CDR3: CASSLAGEFAGELFF
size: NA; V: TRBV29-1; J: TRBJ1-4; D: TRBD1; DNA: TGCAGCGCGACAGGGGATGTTCTAGGTTATGAAAAACTGTTTTTT; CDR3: CSATGDVLGYEKLFF
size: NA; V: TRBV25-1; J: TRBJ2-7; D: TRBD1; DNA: TGTGCCAGCAGTGGGTTGGACAGGGGGCTAAACGAGCAGTACTTC; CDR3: CASSGLDRGLNEQYF
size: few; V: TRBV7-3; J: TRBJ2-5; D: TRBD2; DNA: TGTGCCAGCAGCCTCGGACTAGCGGGAGAGGGAGAGACCCAGTACTTC; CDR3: CASSLGLAGEGETQYF
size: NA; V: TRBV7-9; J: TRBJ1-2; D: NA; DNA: TGTGCCAGCAGCTTAGGCAGTACCGATGGCTACACCTTC; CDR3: CASSLGSTDGYTF
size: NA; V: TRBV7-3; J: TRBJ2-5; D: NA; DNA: TGTGCCAGCAGCTGGACAGCTAGACAAGAGACCCAGTACTTC; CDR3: CASSWTARQETQYF
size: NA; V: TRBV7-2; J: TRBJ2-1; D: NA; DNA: TGTGCCAGCAGCGGGATTAGGGGGGGAGCCTACAATGAGCAGTTCTTC; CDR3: CASSGIRGGAYNEQFF
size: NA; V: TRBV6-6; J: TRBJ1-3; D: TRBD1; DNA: TGTGCCAGCAGTTTCGGGACAGGGTTAACTGGAAACACCATATATTTT; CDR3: CASSFGTGLTGNTIYF
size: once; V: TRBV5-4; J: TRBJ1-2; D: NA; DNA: TGTGCCAGCAGCGGGGCCTTCTATGGCTACACCTTC; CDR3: CASSGAFYGYTF
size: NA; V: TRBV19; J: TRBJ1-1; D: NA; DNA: TGTGCCAGTAGTACGGCACGGGACACCTGGGAAGCTTTCTTT; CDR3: CASSTARDTWEAFF
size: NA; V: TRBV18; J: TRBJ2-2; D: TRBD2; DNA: TGTGCCAGCTCACCATTCGGACTAGCGGGAAACACCGGGGAGCTGTTTTTT; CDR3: CASSPFGLAGNTGELFF
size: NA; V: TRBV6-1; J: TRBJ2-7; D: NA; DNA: TGTGCCAGCAGTGAAGGGTCCCGGGTCGAGCAGTACTTC; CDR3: CASSEGSRVEQYF
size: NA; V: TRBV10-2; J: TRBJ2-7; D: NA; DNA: TGCGCCAGCAGGCAAAGGAGGGTGTGGGTCGAGCAGTACTTC; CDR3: CASRQRRVWVEQYF
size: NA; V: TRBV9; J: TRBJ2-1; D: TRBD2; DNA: TGTGCCAGCAGCGTAGCCGGGACTAGCGGAAATGAGCAGTTCTTC; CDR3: CASSVAGTSGNEQFF
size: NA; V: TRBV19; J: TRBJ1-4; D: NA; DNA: TGTGCCAGTACCACGCGGGGGGCTGATGAAAAACTGTTTTTT; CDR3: CASTTRGADEKLFF
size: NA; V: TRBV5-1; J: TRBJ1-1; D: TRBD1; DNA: TGCGCCAGCAGCAAGGGACAGGGGGCGACTGAAGCTTTCTTT; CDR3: CASSKGQGATEAFF
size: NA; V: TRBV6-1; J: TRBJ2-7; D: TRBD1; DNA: TGTGCCAGCAGTGGCGAATTTGGACAGGGGAACTACGAGCAGTACTTC; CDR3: CASSGEFGQGNYEQYF
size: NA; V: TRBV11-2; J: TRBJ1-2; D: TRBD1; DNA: TGTGCCAGCAGCCGCAGGGGGCGAGAAGATGGCTACACCTTC; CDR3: CASSRRGREDGYTF
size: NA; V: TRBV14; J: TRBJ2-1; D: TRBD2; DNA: TGTGCCAGCAGCCAAGAACTGGGACTAGCGGGAGCCAATGAGCAGTTCTTC; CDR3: CASSQELGLAGANEQFF
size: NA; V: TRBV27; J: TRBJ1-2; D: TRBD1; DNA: TGTGCCAGCAGTCGAACAGGGGGCTTTCTTGGCTACACCTTC; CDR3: CASSRTGGFLGYTF
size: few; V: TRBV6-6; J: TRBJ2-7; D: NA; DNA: TGTGCCAGCAGTCCCCTAGGGGCCGGATCCTACGAGCAGTACTTC; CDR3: CASSPLGAGSYEQYF
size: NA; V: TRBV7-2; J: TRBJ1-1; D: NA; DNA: TGTGCCAGCAGCTTAACTCGAGGGTGGACTGAAGCTTTCTTT; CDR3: CASSLTRGWTEAFF
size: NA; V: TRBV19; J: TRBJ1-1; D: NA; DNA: TGTGCCAGTAGTATAGGGGGCCTGAACACTGAAGCTTTCTTT; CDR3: CASSIGGLNTEAFF
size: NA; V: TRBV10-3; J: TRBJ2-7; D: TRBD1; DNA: TGTGCCATCAGTGACCAGGGGGCAGCCCCCTACGAGCAGTACTTC; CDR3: CAISDQGAAPYEQYF
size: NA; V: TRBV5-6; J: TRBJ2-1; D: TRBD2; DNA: TGTGCCAGCAGCTTCGGGACTAGCGGGTACAATGAGCAGTTCTTC; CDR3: CASSFGTSGYNEQFF
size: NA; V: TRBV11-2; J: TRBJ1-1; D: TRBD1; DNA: TGTGCCAGCAGCGACGGACAGGGTCGGGCTAAAGCTTTCTTT; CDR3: CASSDGQGRAKAFF
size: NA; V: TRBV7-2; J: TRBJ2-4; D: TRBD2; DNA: TGTGCCAGCAGCTTAGAGGGGGAGACTAGCGGGGGAGCCAAAAACATTCAGTACTTC; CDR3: CASSLEGETSGGAKNIQYF
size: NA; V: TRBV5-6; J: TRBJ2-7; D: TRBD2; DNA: TGTGCCAGCAGCTCTGGACTAGACGCCTACGAGCAGTACTTC; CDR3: CASSSGLDAYEQYF
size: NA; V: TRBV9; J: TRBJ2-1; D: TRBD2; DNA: TGTGCCAGCAGCGTAGGTGGCGGGAGGATAAATGAGCAGTTCTTC; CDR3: CASSVGGGRINEQFF
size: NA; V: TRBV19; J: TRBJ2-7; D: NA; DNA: TGTGCCAGTAGTGAGCCAGGGGTTGTATACGAGCAGTACTTC; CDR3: CASSEPGVVYEQYF
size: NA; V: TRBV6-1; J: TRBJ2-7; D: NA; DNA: TGTGCCAGCAGTGAGTCCCTAGTCGTCGACGAGCAGTACTTC; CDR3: CASSESLVVDEQYF
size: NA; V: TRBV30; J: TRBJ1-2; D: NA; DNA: TGTGCCTGGAGTGTGGGGGGGGGCTACACCTTC; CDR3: CAWSVGGGYTF